This T cell receptor beta chain was identified during a study of T cells after yellow fever vaccination. V was clipped by 1 base and J by 7 bases; unmatched bases: 3. CDR3 size: 15 residues. CDR1 and CDR2 (germline): SGHTA, FQGNSA. A few counts support this clonotype. Antigen: not known. By 5'RACE template switching, TCR cDNA was produced, with a universal primer site and UMIs added in the process. A single record per CDR3 protein comes from TCRdb applying MiXCR to the 5' RACE reads. The data contain approximately 300,000 distinct CDR3 sequences, 8.7% of them singletons. General study points: Primary-vaccination clones mostly resurfaced post-booster (nearly 97% CD4, approximately 90% CD8). CD4 and CD8 compartments shared a small share of clonotypes. Compared with primary, the secondary response was weaker and peaked at day 5, not 15.

Sample: PBMCs, taken on the day of the first yellow fever vaccination. This rearrangement joins TRBV7-2 to TRBJ2-3; 12 bases are a match to TRBD1. The sequence derives from a man between 18 and 29 years old who received the YFV17D yellow fever vaccine. The DNA of the CDR3 is TGTGCCAGCAGCTTAGGGGACAGGGGGCCGAATACGCAGTATTTT. Protein sequence: CASSLGDRGPNTQYF. The variable domain in full, completed from reference TRBV7-2 and TRBJ2-3, reads GAGVSQSPSNKVTEKGKDVELRCDPISGHTALYWYRQSLGQGLEFLIYFQGNSAPDKSGLPSDRFSAERTGGSVSTLTIQRTQQEDSAVYLCASSLGDRGPNTQYFGPGTRLTVL.